Listed here are 27 T cell receptor beta chains from one sample, sequenced in a study of shared clonotypes between healthy human individuals. Libraries were prepared by immunoSEQ multiplex PCR; TCRdb keeps only in-frame clonotypes and omits some of them. The repertoire includes fewer than 400,000 clones, less than 85% of them detected once, and about 9.4% sits in the top ten. Material for sequencing was memory CD4+ T cells sorted from blood. Subset denoted: CD45RA-negative fraction. These receptors all stem from a man aged 30 to 39 in good health.

In the case of this clone: Within the sample, other DNA sequences also encode this same CDR3. The rearrangement uses TRBV19 and TRBJ2-1, with D maybe TRBD2 (5 bases). Germline loops: CDR1 LNHDA, CDR2 SQIVND (reference sequence). V lost 5 bases to trimming and J lost 0 bases, with 5 bases between them. This CDR3 comprises 13 residues. The CDR3, as DNA: TGTGCCAGTAGTCGGGGCTCCTACAATGAGCAGTTCTTC. As protein: CASSRGSYNEQFF.

This clone came up once. This may arise from a read error, as a much more abundant clone is one base away. The V call is TRBV30, the J call TRBJ2-7; 7 nucleotides agree with TRBD2. Germline V gene sequence: CDR1 GTSNPN, CDR2 SVGIG (reference sequence). The CDR3 has 14 residues. With 0 bases clipped from V and 4 bases from J, the junction kept 6 bases outside the gene matches. CDR3 DNA sequence: TGTGCCTGGAGTGTATCTAGCGGACCTTACGAGCAGTACTTC. This translates into CAWSVSSGPYEQYF.

This clone was recorded once. The chain couples TRBV7-2 to TRBJ2-3; D might be TRBD2 (5 bases). V was trimmed by 1 base and J by 3 bases, leaving 17 bases between them. CDR1 is SGHTA, CDR2 FQGNSA, per germline. The CDR3 spans 17 residues. CDR3 DNA: TGTGCCAGCAGCTTAGTCCAGGCGGGCCTACGGACAGATACGCAGTATTTT. Its translation: CASSLVQAGLRTDTQYF.

The V call is TRBV5-4, the J call TRBJ1-4, with TRBD1 as a possible D gene (5 bases). The CDR3 totals 15 residues. In germline, CDR1 is SGHNT, CDR2 YYREEE (reference sequence). Trimming took 3 bases from V and 7 from J, leaving 16 bases between them. CDR3 sequence (DNA): TGTGCCAGCAGCTACCAGGGCGCGGAGAGTGAAAAACTGTTTTTT. Translating gives CASSYQGAESEKLFF.

The rearrangement joins TRBV27 to TRBJ2-1; 8 bases match TRBD2. Germline V CDR1 and CDR2: MNHEY, SMNVEV (reference sequence). CDR3 length: 16 residues. The trim removed 2 bases at V and 4 bases at J, leaving 7 bases unmatched. The CDR3 DNA reads as TGTGCCAGCAGTTTAATCGGGACTAGGGAATACAATGAGCAGTTCTTC. Translation gives CASSLIGTREYNEQFF.

This clone has just one count. The chain employs TRBV18 and TRBJ1-1, with D hard to call. This CDR3 region has 12 residues. Germline values: CDR1 KGHSH, CDR2 LQKENI. V was trimmed by 1 base and J by 7 bases, leaving 7 bases between them. CDR3 loop: CASSPQRVEAFF. As DNA, the CDR3 is TGTGCCAGCTCACCACAACGAGTTGAAGCTTTCTTT.

The chain joins TRBV5-1 to TRBJ2-3; no reliable D call. V was clipped by 0 bases and J by 3 bases, with 8 bases between them. CDR1 is SGHRS and CDR2 is YFSETQ in the germline V gene. The CDR3 length is 14 residues. The CDR3 nucleotides read TGCGCCAGCAGCTTGGCCTTGCAGACAGATACGCAGTATTTT. Amino acids: CASSLALQTDTQYF.

The V gene is TRBV30, the J gene TRBJ2-6; 8 nucleotides align to TRBD1. Trimming removed 3 bases from V and 4 bases from J; junction bases left unmatched: 11. The CDR3 has 17 residues. CDR1 GTSNPN and CDR2 SVGIG come from the germline V gene (reference sequence). CDR3 DNA sequence: TGTGCCTGGAGGAGGGGCAGGGGGCGAGGAGGGGCCAACGTCCTGACTTTC. Amino acid sequence: CAWRRGRGRGGANVLTF.

This chain joins TRBV30 and TRBJ2-1; D call uncertain. Looked up from germline, CDR1 is GTSNPN and CDR2 is SVGIG (reference sequence). Trimming cost V 2 bases and J 1 base, with 6 bases left between them. The CDR3 loop spans 13 amino acids. The DNA for the CDR3 is TGTGCCTGGAGTCTTGAGTCCTACAATGAGCAGTTCTTC. This translates into CAWSLESYNEQFF. Looking up the rest from reference TRBV30 and TRBJ2-1 gives the full variable domain: SQTIHQWPATLVQPVGSPLSLECTVEGTSNPNLYWYRQAAGRGLQLLFYSVGIGQISSEVPQNLSASRPQDRQFILSSKKLLLSDSGFYLCAWSLESYNEQFFGPGTRLTVL.

About this clone itself: Other DNA sequences within the sample encode an identical CDR3. The chain has TRBV28 and TRBJ1-5; D uncertain. Germline values: CDR1 MDHEN, CDR2 SYDVKM. The CDR3 consists of 14 residues. V was pared by 2 bases and J by 2 bases, with 7 bases between. The CDR3 DNA sequence: TGTGCCAGCAGTTTACCCGGGGGCAATCAGCCCCAGCATTTT. Translation gives CASSLPGGNQPQHF. The whole variable domain, remainder taken from reference TRBV28 and TRBJ1-5, is DVKVTQSSRYLVKRTGEKVFLECVQDMDHENMFWYRQDPGLGLRLIYFSYDVKMKEKGDIPEGYSVSREKKERFSLILESASTNQTSMYLCASSLPGGNQPQHFGDGTRLSIL.

This clone was counted once. The V gene is TRBV6-6, the J gene TRBJ2-1, with TRBD1 matching 7 bases. CDR3 length equals 15 residues. Germline assignment: CDR1 MNHNY and CDR2 SVGAGI (reference sequence). V lost 5 bases, J lost 0 bases, and 4 bases stayed unmatched. The CDR3 reads CASSATGSSYNEQFF. In DNA form, the CDR3 reads TGTGCCAGCAGTGCGACAGGGAGCTCCTACAATGAGCAGTTCTTC.

The gene calls are TRBV11-1 and TRBJ2-5; 11 bases match TRBD1. Germline V lookup: CDR1 SGHAT, CDR2 FQDESV (reference sequence). CDR3 length: 17 amino acids. Losses at the gene ends were 5 bases for V and 5 bases for J; bases not matched to a gene: 13. In nucleotides, the CDR3 is TGTGCCAGCAGCCTGGGACAGGGGGTAGGCTTGGTGGAGACCCAGTACTTC. Amino acids: CASSLGQGVGLVETQYF.

This chain joins TRBV28 and TRBJ2-1; D not resolved. Germline V gene lookup returns CDR1 MDHEN and CDR2 SYDVKM. With 4 bases removed from V and 4 bases from J, the gap between germline ends came to 8 bases. This CDR3 has 13 residues. The CDR3 DNA follows: TGTGCCAGCAGTTCTGGCAGGTACAATGAGCAGTTCTTC. This codes for CASSSGRYNEQFF.

This clone was picked up one time. The gene calls are TRBV19 and TRBJ1-5; D may be TRBD1 (5 bases). V lost 10 bases and J 2 bases, leaving 15 bases between the germline ends. The germline CDR1 and CDR2 sequences are LNHDA and SQIVND (reference sequence). CDR3 length: 14 residues. In nucleotides, the CDR3 is TGTGCCACCTCTTGGGGGGTGGGCAATCAGCCCCAGCATTTT. This translates into CATSWGVGNQPQHF.

This chain joins TRBV7-9 and TRBJ2-3, with 8 bases matching TRBD2. Germline CDR1 is SEHNR and CDR2 is FQNEAQ (reference sequence). V shed 8 bases, J shed 2 bases, and the junction held 6 bases outside the gene matches. The CDR3 is 14 amino acids. CDR3 amino acids: CASHRGGPTDTQYF. The CDR3 coding sequence is TGTGCCAGCCACCGGGGGGGTCCCACAGATACGCAGTATTTT.

This clone occurred once. A much larger clone is a single base away; this may be a read error. In the same sample, other DNA sequences code for this CDR3. The gene calls are TRBV10-2 and TRBJ2-7; D possibly corresponds to TRBD1 (6 bases). The germline gives CDR1 WSHSY, CDR2 SAAADI. The CDR3 loop spans 12 amino acids. The CDR3 sequence: CASRAGVYEQYF. The CDR3 region has the DNA TGTGCCAGCAGAGCAGGGGTTTACGAGCAGTACTTC.

The rearrangement joins TRBV6-6 to TRBJ2-1; D remains ambiguous. In germline, CDR1 is MNHNY, CDR2 SVGAGI (reference sequence). CDR3 length: 14 amino acids. V lost 7 bases and J lost 0, with 10 bases in between. CDR3 sequence: CASINYHSYNEQFF. In nucleotides, the CDR3 is TGTGCCAGCATCAACTACCACTCCTACAATGAGCAGTTCTTC.

This clone is labeled as medium-sized (0.01 to 0.1%). V gene TRBV7-3 combines with J gene TRBJ2-1; TRBD1 is a possible D gene (6 bases). This CDR3 spans 18 amino acids. From germline, CDR1 is SGHTA and CDR2 FQGTGA. The V gene lost 1 base and the J gene lost 2 bases, with 18 bases spanning the gap. CDR3: CASSLRETGFGPYNEQFF. CDR3 nucleotide sequence: TGTGCCAGCAGCTTAAGGGAAACAGGGTTTGGTCCCTACAATGAGCAGTTCTTC.

The chain uses TRBV9 and TRBJ2-1; maybe TRBD2 (5 bases). The CDR3 spans 15 residues. The germline V and J ends were trimmed by 3 bases and 7 bases, with 17 bases remaining between them. From germline, CDR1 is SGDLS and CDR2 YYNGEE. In nucleotides, the CDR3 is TGTGCCAGCAGCGCGATAACGCAAACGGGGAATGAGCAGTTCTTC. Translation: CASSAITQTGNEQFF.

The V and J genes are TRBV7-2 and TRBJ2-4; no reliable D call. Germline V gene lookup returns CDR1 SGHTA and CDR2 FQGNSA. This CDR3 is built from 15 residues. The V end lost 5 bases, the J end lost 1 base, and 12 bases lay between the germline ends. CDR3 sequence (DNA): TGTGCCAGCAGCCCATGGGTCGGGGCCAAAAACATTCAGTACTTC. This codes for CASSPWVGAKNIQYF.

The chain employs TRBV9 and TRBJ2-3; D ambiguous. CDR1 and CDR2 (germline): SGDLS, YYNGEE. V lost 3 bases, J lost 5 bases, and 22 bases lay in between. This CDR3 has 17 amino acids. Written as DNA, the CDR3 is TGTGCCAGCAGCGCGTTCATCGCTGCTCCCGAATTAGATACGCAGTATTTT. Residues: CASSAFIAAPELDTQYF.

This rearrangement joins TRBV11-2 to TRBJ2-1, with D possibly matching TRBD2 (6 bases). Per the germline V gene, CDR1 is SGHAT and CDR2 is FQNNGV. The V end lost 5 bases, the J end lost 4 bases, and 9 bases lay between the germline ends. CDR3 length equals 13 residues. The CDR3 reads CASSPREYNEQFF. CDR3 DNA sequence: TGTGCCAGCAGCCCTCGGGAGTACAATGAGCAGTTCTTC.

V usage is TRBV7-2 and J usage is TRBJ1-1; 8 bases fit TRBD1. Germline CDR1 and CDR2: SGHTA and FQGNSA. The CDR3 consists of 13 residues. Unmatched junction bases numbered 6, after V lost 2 bases and J lost 10 bases. CDR3 sequence reads: CASSLRQGATAFF. CDR3 bases: TGTGCCAGCAGCTTACGTCAGGGGGCGACAGCTTTCTTT.

The V call is TRBV25-1, the J call TRBJ2-5; D is ambiguous. The CDR3 spans 14 residues. V lost 5 bases and J 4 bases, leaving 14 bases between the germline ends. Germline V gives CDR1 MGHDK, CDR2 SYGVNS. CDR3 bases: TGTGCCAGCAGTCTGGATCCTCTACGAGAGACCCAGTACTTC. As protein: CASSLDPLRETQYF.

The chain uses TRBV4-2 and TRBJ2-4; 8 positions agree with TRBD1. V was clipped by 1 base and J by 7 bases; unmatched bases: 18. This CDR3 region has 19 residues. The germline V gene has CDR1 LGHNA and CDR2 YNFKEQ. The CDR3 DNA reads as TGTGCCAGCAGCCAAGGCCAGGGCTCAGGGGGCGGGTTTCGGAACATTCAGTACTTC. Protein: CASSQGQGSGGGFRNIQYF.

The chain carries TRBV18 and TRBJ1-3, with a weak D call TRBD1 (6 bases). The CDR3 is made up of 17 amino acids. Germline CDR1 KGHSH, CDR2 LQKENI. V lost 3 bases, J lost 0 bases, and 15 bases lay in between. Here the CDR3 reads CASSPTPGTSSGNTIYF. CDR3 in DNA: TGTGCCAGCTCACCTACACCCGGGACAAGCTCTGGAAACACCATATATTTT.

The chain recombines TRBV28 with TRBJ2-7, with 11 bases that match TRBD2. The V gene's germline CDR1 is MDHEN and CDR2 SYDVKM. J lost 2 bases, V lost 5 bases, and 8 bases had no gene match. The CDR3 loop spans 16 amino acids. The DNA of the CDR3 is TGTGCCAGCAGTAGCGCCGGGACTAGCGGTACCTACGAGCAGTACTTC. It encodes CASSSAGTSGTYEQYF.